These 28 T cell receptor beta chains originate from one sample sequenced in a study of monozygotic twins with inflammatory bowel disease. TCRdb derives one entry per CDR3 protein from the 5' RACE reads, leaving out DNA. This table holds over 35,000 distinct CDR3 sequences. Sequences were obtained from blood. The receptors derive from a human donor with ulcerative colitis or Crohn's disease, or a healthy co-twin of an affected twin (not recorded which).

The rearrangement links TRBV12-3 or TRBV12-4 to TRBJ1-2. The CDR3 is 15 amino acids. The CDR3 loop reads CASSRTAYSEGGYTF.

The V gene is TRBV11-2, the J gene TRBJ2-3. This CDR3 comprises 15 residues. CDR1 and CDR2 (germline): SGHAT, FQNNGV. The CDR3 region is CASSQYVGPTDTQYF.

The genes are TRBV6-1 and TRBJ2-7; the D call from TCRdb, TRBD1, cannot be confirmed without DNA. This CDR3 comprises 15 residues. Germline V gene lookup returns CDR1 MNHNS and CDR2 SASEGT. The CDR3 sequence is CAGWAGDGTNYEQYF.

V is TRBV20-1 and J is TRBJ2-2; TCRdb picks TRBD1, but there is no DNA to check that call. CDR3 length equals 14 residues. Looked up from germline, CDR1 is DFQATT and CDR2 is SNEGSKA (reference sequence). CDR3 loop: CSAPGTANTGELFF.

This clonotype is deemed medium-sized by its frequency. The rearrangement joins TRBV28 to TRBJ2-3; there is no DNA to check the TCRdb D call of TRBD1. From germline, CDR1 is MDHEN and CDR2 SYDVKM. The CDR3 totals 13 residues. The CDR3 loop reads CASTGQGLDTQYF.

V is TRBV28 and J is TRBJ1-3; TCRdb outputs TRBD1, but without DNA this stays unchecked. This CDR3 spans 16 amino acids. In germline, CDR1 is MDHEN, CDR2 SYDVKM. CDR3 sequence: CASSFHGGGSGNTIYF.

This chain connects TRBV5-1 to TRBJ2-2; TCRdb calls TRBD2, which cannot be checked without DNA. Looked up from germline, CDR1 is SGHRS and CDR2 is YFSETQ. The CDR3 runs 15 residues. The chain's CDR3 is CASSEAGQYTGELFF.

The V and J genes are TRBV12-2 and TRBJ2-7; TCRdb's D call of TRBD2 is untestable without DNA. TRBV12-2 is flagged as a pseudogene. CDR3 length: 16 amino acids. This CDR3 is CASRLLKAGTRYEQYF.

The CDR3 loop is CASSQVLKRKGTGHYGYTF. The chain recombines TRBV4-1 with TRBJ1-2; the TRBD1 assignment by TCRdb is unverifiable without DNA. CDR1 and CDR2 from the germline V gene are MGHRA and YSYEKL. The CDR3 consists of 19 residues.

This chain joins TRBV5-1 and TRBJ2-6; TCRdb names TRBD1, which stays unverified in the absence of DNA. Germline CDR1 is SGHRS and CDR2 is YFSETQ. This CDR3 spans 16 amino acids. CDR3 amino acids: CASTGQGAGGANVLTF.

The rearrangement joins TRBV15 to TRBJ1-3. The CDR3 loop spans 13 amino acids. The germline V gene encodes CDR1 LNHNV and CDR2 YYDKDF (reference sequence). CDR3 sequence: CATSRDRDNTIYF.

The chain joins TRBV14 to TRBJ2-1; TCRdb's D call, TRBD2, is unchecked because there is no DNA. CDR1 is SGHDN and CDR2 is FVKESK in the germline V gene. CDR3 length equals 18 residues. CDR3 amino acids: CASSQGILSGRSSDEQFF. Based on the CDR3 plus reference TRBV14 and TRBJ2-1, the full variable domain is EAGVTQFPSHSVIEKGQTVTLRCDPISGHDNLYWYRRVMGKEIKFLLHFVKESKQDESGMPNNRFLAERTGGTYSTLKVQPAELEDSGVYFCASSQGILSGRSSDEQFFGPGTRLTVL.

This clonotype is identified as medium-sized from frequency. V gene TRBV11-2 combines with J gene TRBJ2-7. CDR3 length: 12 amino acids. CDR1 is SGHAT and CDR2 is FQNNGV in the germline V gene. The CDR3: CASSLVSYEQYF.

V is TRBV6-1 and J is TRBJ2-7. From germline, CDR1 is MNHNS and CDR2 SASEGT. This CDR3 spans 13 amino acids. CDR3 residues: CASSANVGSEQYF.

The chain joins TRBV20-1 to TRBJ2-7; TCRdb calls TRBD1, which cannot be checked without DNA. The CDR3 extends over 14 amino acids. Per germline, CDR1 DFQATT and CDR2 SNEGSKA (reference sequence). CDR3 residues: CSARDGTSSYEQYF.

This chain uses TRBV7-7 with TRBJ2-5; TCRdb's D gene call, TRBD2, goes unchecked for lack of DNA. Germline CDR1 reads SSHAT; CDR2 reads FNYEAQ (reference sequence). The CDR3 loop spans 15 amino acids. The CDR3 spells CASSYGVLGGETQYF.

The chain links TRBV28 to TRBJ2-3; there is no DNA to check the TCRdb D call of TRBD2. Per germline, CDR1 MDHEN and CDR2 SYDVKM. The CDR3 is 15 amino acids. CDR3 region: CASSLALAGTDTQYF.

The chain carries TRBV7-2 and TRBJ1-6. The germline gives CDR1 SGHTA, CDR2 FQGNSA. The length of the CDR3 is 11 residues. This chain's CDR3 is CASSKTGPLHF.

This chain uses TRBV20-1 with TRBJ2-4. Germline lookup yields CDR1 DFQATT and CDR2 SNEGSKA (reference sequence). This CDR3 is built from 14 residues. This CDR3 is CSASQSLAKNMQYF.

J is TRBJ2-5 and V is TRBV20-1. CDR3 length equals 12 residues. Germline CDR1 reads DFQATT; CDR2 reads SNEGSKA (reference sequence). CDR3 sequence: CSVRGFQETQYF.

The chain combines TRBV20-1 with TRBJ2-7; checking the TCRdb D call of TRBD1 is not possible without DNA. The CDR3 contains 14 residues. Germline V gene lookup returns CDR1 DFQATT and CDR2 SNEGSKA (reference sequence). The CDR3 sequence: CSATEDRAAYEQYF.

The chain employs TRBV18 and TRBJ2-1; TCRdb returns TRBD2, unconfirmable since there is no DNA. Looked up from germline, CDR1 is KGHSH and CDR2 is LQKENI. The CDR3 loop spans 17 amino acids. CDR3 amino acids: CASSPPVKRGGVDEQFF.

V is TRBV10-3 and J is TRBJ2-1; TCRdb names TRBD1, which stays unverified in the absence of DNA. From germline, CDR1 is ENHRY and CDR2 SYGVKD. The CDR3 is made up of 20 amino acids. This CDR3 reads CAISDPFAGTGGPLYNEQFF.

The chain has TRBV5-6 and TRBJ2-1; checking the TCRdb D call of TRBD2 is not possible without DNA. The germline gives CDR1 SGHDT, CDR2 YYEEEE. This CDR3 region has 13 residues. Here the CDR3 reads CASSSTAGSEQFF. Full variable domain (rest looked up from reference TRBV5-6 and TRBJ2-1): DAGVTQSPTHLIKTRGQQVTLRCSPKSGHDTVSWYQQALGQGPQFIFQYYEEEERQRGNFPDRFSGHQFPNYSSELNVNALLLGDSALYLCASSSTAGSEQFFGPGTRLTVL.

The gene calls are TRBV28 and TRBJ2-3; the D call from TCRdb, TRBD1, cannot be confirmed without DNA. The length of the CDR3 is 15 residues. The germline V gene encodes CDR1 MDHEN and CDR2 SYDVKM. The CDR3: CASSLPGTGPDTQYF.

CDR3 loop: CSAKPAPDTQYF. The V gene is TRBV20-1, the J gene TRBJ2-3. Germline V CDR1 and CDR2: DFQATT, SNEGSKA (reference sequence). This CDR3 region has 12 residues.

The CDR3 reads CSANHPSGRTDTQYF. The J gene is TRBJ2-3, the V gene TRBV20-1; the TCRdb D gene call, TRBD2, has no DNA to confirm it. CDR1 is DFQATT, CDR2 SNEGSKA, per germline (reference sequence). This CDR3 is built from 15 residues.

This chain joins TRBV7-2 and TRBJ2-3; TCRdb's D call of TRBD2 is untestable without DNA. This CDR3 is built from 15 residues. Looked up from germline, CDR1 is SGHTA and CDR2 is FQGNSA. CDR3 protein: CASSLAAGGQDTQYF.